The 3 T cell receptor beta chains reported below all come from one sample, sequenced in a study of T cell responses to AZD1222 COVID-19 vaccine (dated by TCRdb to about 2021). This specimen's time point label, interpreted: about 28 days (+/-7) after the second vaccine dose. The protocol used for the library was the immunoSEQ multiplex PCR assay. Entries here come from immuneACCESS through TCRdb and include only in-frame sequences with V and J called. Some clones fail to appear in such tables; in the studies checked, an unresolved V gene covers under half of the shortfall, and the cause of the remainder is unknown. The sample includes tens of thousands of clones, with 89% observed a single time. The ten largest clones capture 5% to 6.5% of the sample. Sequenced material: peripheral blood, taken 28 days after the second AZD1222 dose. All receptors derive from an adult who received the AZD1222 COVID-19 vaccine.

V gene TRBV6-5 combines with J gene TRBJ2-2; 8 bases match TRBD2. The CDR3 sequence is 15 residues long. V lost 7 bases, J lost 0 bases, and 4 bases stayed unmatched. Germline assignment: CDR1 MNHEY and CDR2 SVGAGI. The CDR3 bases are TGTGCCAGCAACCCCGGGGGGGCGAACACCGGGGAGCTGTTTTTT. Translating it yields CASNPGGANTGELFF.

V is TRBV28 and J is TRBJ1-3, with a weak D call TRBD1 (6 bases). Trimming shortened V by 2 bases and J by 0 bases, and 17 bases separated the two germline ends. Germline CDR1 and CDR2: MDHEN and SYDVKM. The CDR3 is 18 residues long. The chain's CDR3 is CASSLRWNGGLSGNTIYF. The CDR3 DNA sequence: TGTGCCAGCAGTTTAAGGTGGAACGGGGGGCTCTCTGGAAACACCATATATTTT.

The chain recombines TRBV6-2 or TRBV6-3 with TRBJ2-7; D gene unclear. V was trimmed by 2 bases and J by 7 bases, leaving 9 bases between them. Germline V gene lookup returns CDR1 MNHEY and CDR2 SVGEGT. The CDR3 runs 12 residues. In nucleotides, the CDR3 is TGTGCCAGCAGTTACCGGAAAAAGGAGCAGTACTTC. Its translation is CASSYRKKEQYF.